What follows are 4 T cell receptor beta chains derived from one specimen sequenced in a study of patients and donors after allogeneic stem cell transplantation (dated by TCRdb to the early 2020s). Libraries were constructed by RT-PCR. The listed sequencing device is NextSeq 550. The public sequencing data were trimmed at Q25 with fastp and processed into clonotypes with MiXCR by TCRdb, which kept only in-frame beta chains. Rows with a matching CDR3 protein are joined into one entry that keeps the most common DNA and genes. The sample records about 160,000 distinct CDR3 sequences, around 30% of which are singletons. Under 3.5% of the sample belongs to the ten largest clones. Sequenced: blood, either unsorted or a sorted T cell fraction (not recorded which). The receptors come from a human donor who was either an allogeneic HSCT recipient or a stem cell or donor lymphocyte infusion donor (not recorded which). It is not recorded whose cells these are; they may come from a transplant donor.

Many counts were recorded for this clonotype. The chain carries TRBV20-1 and TRBJ1-5; tentative D call: TRBD1 (5 bases). Germline CDR1 is DFQATT and CDR2 is SNEGSKA (reference sequence). With 3 bases removed from V and 4 bases from J, the gap between germline ends came to 10 bases. The CDR3 consists of 13 residues. DNA for the CDR3: TGCAGTGCTAGGGGGACCGCAAATCAGCCCCAGCATTTT. Residues: CSARGTANQPQHF.

This clonotype came up a few times. V gene TRBV12-3 or TRBV12-4 combines with J gene TRBJ2-3; D is perhaps TRBD2 (6 bases). This CDR3 is built from 16 residues. Between the trimmed V and J ends, which lost 2 bases and 2 bases, there was a span of 14 bases. Written as DNA, the CDR3 is TGTGCCAGCAGTTTAATTTCCGGGAGAGCCACAGATACGCAGTATTTT. This gives the protein CASSLISGRATDTQYF.

This clonotype was counted only a few times. The chain is built from TRBV20-1 and TRBJ2-7, with 7 nucleotides matching TRBD2. Trimming cost V 1 base and J 3 bases; bases outside gene matches: 6. This CDR3 comprises 14 residues. Germline values: CDR1 DFQATT, CDR2 SNEGSKA (reference sequence). Here the CDR3 reads CSARAPSGSYEQYF. CDR3 nucleotides: TGCAGTGCTAGAGCCCCTAGCGGCAGCTACGAGCAGTACTTC.

This clonotype was found a few times. This chain uses TRBV29-1 with TRBJ1-2; D is perhaps TRBD1 (6 bases). CDR3 length: 14 residues. Germline V gene lookup returns CDR1 SQVTM and CDR2 ANQGSEA. Trimming stripped 3 bases from V and 3 bases from J, with 14 bases between. The CDR3 protein is CSVDPTGGHYGYTF. The CDR3 DNA sequence: TGCAGCGTTGACCCCACCGGGGGGCACTATGGCTACACCTTC.